These T cell receptor beta chains were read from a single sample in a study of type 1 regulatory T cells. TCRdb recomputed calls from the reads with MiXCR, one row per CDR3 protein. The table shows some 100,000 distinct CDR3 sequences, with 25% to 40% occurring only once. Sequencing was done on a sample of CD4+ T cells, either the whole sample or a sorted fraction (not recorded which). These receptors were taken from a human donor in good health. CDR3s include the opening cysteine and the closing phenylalanine or tryptophan. Each record gives: clone size, D gene, V gene, J gene, CDR3 DNA, CDR3 protein. A D gene is named only where the DNA matches it firmly. For some rows the clone size is stated as once, few or many, or as a class when expanded; others skip it.

clone size: .
D gene: .
V gene: TRBV15
J gene: TRBJ2-7
CDR3 DNA: TGTGCCACCAGCAGTCACACAAGCTCCTACGAGCAGTACTTC
CDR3 protein: CATSSHTSSYEQYF

clone size: .
D gene: TRBD1
V gene: TRBV27
J gene: TRBJ1-1
CDR3 DNA: TGTGCCAGCAGCAAGGGACAGGGGGCTGGAGCTTTCTTT
CDR3 protein: CASSKGQGAGAFF

clone size: .
D gene: .
V gene: TRBV4-3
J gene: TRBJ2-5
CDR3 DNA: TGCGCCAGCAGCCCGACGGATAAAGAGACCCAGTACTTC
CDR3 protein: CASSPTDKETQYF

clone size: .
D gene: .
V gene: TRBV20-1
J gene: TRBJ2-2
CDR3 DNA: TGCAGTGCTCCTCCGGCGGGGACAGCGAACACCGGGGAGCTGTTTTTT
CDR3 protein: CSAPPAGTANTGELFF

clone size: .
D gene: .
V gene: TRBV21-1
J gene: TRBJ2-5
CDR3 DNA: TGTGCCAGCAGCAAAGGGGGATACAGCCGGAGGGAGACCCAGTACTTC
CDR3 protein: CASSKGGYSRRETQYF

clone size: .
D gene: TRBD1
V gene: TRBV5-1
J gene: TRBJ2-5
CDR3 DNA: TGCGCCAGCAGCTCCGACAGGGGGCGACAAGAGACCCAGTACTTC
CDR3 protein: CASSSDRGRQETQYF

clone size: .
D gene: TRBD2
V gene: TRBV6-2/TRBV6-3
J gene: TRBJ2-1
CDR3 DNA: TGTGCCAGCAGTTACTCGAGACTGGGGGGGGGTGAGCAGTTCTTC
CDR3 protein: CASSYSRLGGGEQFF

clone size: .
D gene: .
V gene: TRBV15
J gene: TRBJ2-7
CDR3 DNA: TGTGCCACCAGCAGACCCACCGGGGGAGGCTACGAGCAGTACTTC
CDR3 protein: CATSRPTGGGYEQYF

clone size: .
D gene: .
V gene: TRBV5-1
J gene: TRBJ2-3
CDR3 DNA: TGCACCAGCAGCTTGGCGCCACCGGAGTCTGGCACAGATACGCAGTATTTT
CDR3 protein: CTSSLAPPESGTDTQYF

clone size: .
D gene: .
V gene: TRBV3-1
J gene: TRBJ1-1
CDR3 DNA: TGTGCCAGCAGCCCCACCAGGGACCCGGGGATAAGGACTGAAGCTTTCTTT
CDR3 protein: CASSPTRDPGIRTEAFF

clone size: .
D gene: .
V gene: TRBV2
J gene: TRBJ2-7
CDR3 DNA: TGTGCCAGCAGTGAGTTGGGTAGCGAGCAGTACTTC
CDR3 protein: CASSELGSEQYF

clone size: many
D gene: .
V gene: TRBV20-1
J gene: TRBJ2-1
CDR3 DNA: TGCAGTGCGCAGGACAGCTACAATGAGCAGTTCTTC
CDR3 protein: CSAQDSYNEQFF

clone size: few
D gene: TRBD2
V gene: TRBV18
J gene: TRBJ2-7
CDR3 DNA: TGTGCCAGCTCACCAGGAGCGGGGACCAGGGAGCAGTACTTC
CDR3 protein: CASSPGAGTREQYF

clone size: .
D gene: TRBD2
V gene: TRBV7-9
J gene: TRBJ2-3
CDR3 DNA: TGTGCCAGCAGACGCGGGACTACTAGCACAGATACGCAGTATTTT
CDR3 protein: CASRRGTTSTDTQYF

clone size: few
D gene: TRBD1
V gene: TRBV20-1
J gene: TRBJ1-4
CDR3 DNA: TGCAGTGCCCCCAGACAGGGTGGGTGGGGAACTAATGAAAAACTGTTTTTT
CDR3 protein: CSAPRQGGWGTNEKLFF

clone size: once
D gene: .
V gene: TRBV14
J gene: TRBJ1-4
CDR3 DNA: TGTGCCAGCAGCCAAGATTTGGGAAGTGAAAAACTGTTTTTT
CDR3 protein: CASSQDLGSEKLFF